The source of this T cell receptor beta chain is a study of CD8 T cells in ankylosing spondylitis. Study-level points and caveats: Disease-linked clones had a CD8+ phenotype and relatively low frequency in peripheral blood. Reportedly, disease-linked clones are significantly enriched in ankylosing spondylitis patients' matched synovial fluid. Characteristic of ankylosing spondylitis blood, it appeared, was a TCR beta motif comprising several highly homologous variants. Some motif variants were previously reported in reactive arthritis synovial fluid and blood.

Germline CDR1 reads SGHRS; CDR2 reads YFSETQ. Trimming stripped 6 bases from V and 6 bases from J, with 13 bases between. The CDR3 extends over 12 amino acids. This clonotype was observed a few times. Its antigen is as yet unknown. 5'-RACE, quantitative and with molecular barcodes, yielded the TCR beta libraries. MiXCR was run by TCRdb on the 5' RACE reads, yielding one entry per CDR3 protein. The sample lists about 540,000 distinct CDR3 sequences, approximately 11% occurring once. This clonotype was obtained from a male donor with ankylosing spondylitis. This chain uses TRBV5-1 with TRBJ2-7; the D is unclear. Sequenced sample: blood, either unsorted or a sorted T cell fraction (not recorded which). The CDR3 DNA follows: TGCGCCAGCAAGGTCCCAAGGAGCGAGCAGTACGTC. Its protein is CASKVPRSEQYV.